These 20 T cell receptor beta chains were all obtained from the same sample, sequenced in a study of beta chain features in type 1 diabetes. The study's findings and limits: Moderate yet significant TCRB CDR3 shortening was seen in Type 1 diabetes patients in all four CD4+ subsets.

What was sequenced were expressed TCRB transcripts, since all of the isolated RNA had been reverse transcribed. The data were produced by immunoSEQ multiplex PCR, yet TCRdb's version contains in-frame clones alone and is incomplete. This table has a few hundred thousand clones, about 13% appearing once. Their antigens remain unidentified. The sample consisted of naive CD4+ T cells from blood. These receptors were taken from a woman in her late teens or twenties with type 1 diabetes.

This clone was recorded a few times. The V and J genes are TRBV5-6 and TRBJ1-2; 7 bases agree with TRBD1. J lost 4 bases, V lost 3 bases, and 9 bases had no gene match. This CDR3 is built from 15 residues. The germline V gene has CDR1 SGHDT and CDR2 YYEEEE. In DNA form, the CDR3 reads TGTGCCAGCAGCTCCCGGACAGGCCAGGGCTATGGCTACACCTTC. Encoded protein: CASSSRTGQGYGYTF. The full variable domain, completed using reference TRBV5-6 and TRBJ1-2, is DAGVTQSPTHLIKTRGQQVTLRCSPKSGHDTVSWYQQALGQGPQFIFQYYEEEERQRGNFPDRFSGHQFPNYSSELNVNALLLGDSALYLCASSSRTGQGYGYTFGSGTRLTVV.

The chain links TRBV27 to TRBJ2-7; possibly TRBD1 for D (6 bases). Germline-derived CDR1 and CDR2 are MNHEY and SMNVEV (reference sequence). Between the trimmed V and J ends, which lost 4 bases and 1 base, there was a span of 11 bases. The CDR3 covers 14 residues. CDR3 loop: CASSYTGNSYEQYF. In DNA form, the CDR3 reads TGTGCCAGCAGTTATACAGGGAATTCCTACGAGCAGTACTTC.

CDR3 nucleotides: TGTGCCAGCAGCGTACGCAGGGGTCCAGGCTACGAGCAGTACGTC. Translation: CASSVRRGPGYEQYV. The chain links TRBV5-6 to TRBJ2-7, with D perhaps matching TRBD1 (6 bases). Germline assignment: CDR1 SGHDT and CDR2 YYEEEE. Between the trimmed V and J ends, which lost 4 bases and 3 bases, there was a span of 17 bases. The CDR3 consists of 15 residues.

This CDR3 is CASSFRVGGDTQYF. In DNA form, the CDR3 reads TGTGCCAGCAGCTTTCGGGTCGGGGGAGATACGCAGTATTTT. The chain combines TRBV5-6 with TRBJ2-3; a weak D match, TRBD2 (6 bases). Germline-derived CDR1 and CDR2 are SGHDT and YYEEEE. V lost 2 bases and J 5 bases, leaving 12 bases between the germline ends. The CDR3 contains 14 residues.

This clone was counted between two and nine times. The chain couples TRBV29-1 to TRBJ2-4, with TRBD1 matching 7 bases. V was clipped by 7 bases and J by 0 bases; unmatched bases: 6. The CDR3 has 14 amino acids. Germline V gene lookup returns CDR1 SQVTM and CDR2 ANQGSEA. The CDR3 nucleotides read TGCAGCGACCCGGGACAGCTAGCCAAAAACATTCAGTACTTC. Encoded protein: CSDPGQLAKNIQYF.

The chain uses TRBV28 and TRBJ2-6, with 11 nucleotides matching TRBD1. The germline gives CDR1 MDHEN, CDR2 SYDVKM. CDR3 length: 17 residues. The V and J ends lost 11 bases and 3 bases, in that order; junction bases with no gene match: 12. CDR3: CAGRPGQGAGGANVLTF. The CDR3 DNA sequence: TGTGCCGGTCGACCCGGACAGGGGGCGGGTGGGGCCAACGTCCTGACTTTC.

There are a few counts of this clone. The CDR3 reads CASSLGTGAVDEQFF. The CDR3, as DNA: TGCGCCAGCAGCTTGGGGACAGGGGCCGTCGATGAGCAGTTCTTC. The V and J genes are TRBV5-1 and TRBJ2-1; 9 nucleotides match TRBD1. V trimming: 0 bases; J trimming: 8 bases; junction bases outside the gene matches: 6. CDR1 SGHRS and CDR2 YFSETQ come from the germline V gene. The CDR3 length is 15 residues.

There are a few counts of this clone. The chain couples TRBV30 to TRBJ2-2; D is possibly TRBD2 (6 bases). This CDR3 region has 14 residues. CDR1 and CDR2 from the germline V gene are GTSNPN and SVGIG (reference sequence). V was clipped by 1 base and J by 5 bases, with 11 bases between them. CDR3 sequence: CAWSAYGRTGELFF. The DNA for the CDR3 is TGTGCCTGGAGTGCCTATGGGAGGACCGGGGAGCTGTTTTTT.

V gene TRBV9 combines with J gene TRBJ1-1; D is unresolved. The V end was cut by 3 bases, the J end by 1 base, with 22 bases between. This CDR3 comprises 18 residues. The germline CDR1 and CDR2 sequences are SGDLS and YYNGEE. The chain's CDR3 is CASSASRREGRSNTEAFF. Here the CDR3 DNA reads TGTGCCAGCAGCGCATCACGTCGGGAGGGTAGGTCGAACACTGAAGCTTTCTTT.

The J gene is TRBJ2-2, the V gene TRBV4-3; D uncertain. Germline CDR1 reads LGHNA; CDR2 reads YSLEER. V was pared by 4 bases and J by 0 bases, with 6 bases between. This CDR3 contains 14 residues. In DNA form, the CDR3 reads TGCGCCAGCAGCCCCTCTCCGAACACCGGGGAGCTGTTTTTT. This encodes CASSPSPNTGELFF.

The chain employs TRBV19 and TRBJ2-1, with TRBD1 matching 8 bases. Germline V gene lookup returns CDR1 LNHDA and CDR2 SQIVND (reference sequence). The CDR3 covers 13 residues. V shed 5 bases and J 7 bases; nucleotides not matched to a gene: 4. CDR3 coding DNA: TGTGCCAGTAGTCGACAGGGGCTGAATGAGCAGTTCTTC. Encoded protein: CASSRQGLNEQFF.

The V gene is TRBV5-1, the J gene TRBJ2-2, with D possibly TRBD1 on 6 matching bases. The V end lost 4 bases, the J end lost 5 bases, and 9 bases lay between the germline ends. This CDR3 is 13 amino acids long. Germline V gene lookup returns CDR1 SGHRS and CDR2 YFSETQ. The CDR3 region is CASSQGFTGELFF. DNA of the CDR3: TGCGCCAGCAGCCAGGGGTTTACCGGGGAGCTGTTTTTT.

Here the CDR3 reads CASGAGQGFYGYTF. CDR3 nucleotides: TGTGCTAGTGGGGCTGGACAGGGGTTCTATGGCTACACCTTC. This chain connects TRBV12-5 to TRBJ1-2; 9 bases map to TRBD1. J gave up 4 bases and V 6 bases, and 6 bases lay outside the gene matches. The CDR3 has 14 amino acids. Germline values: CDR1 LGHNT, CDR2 FRNRAP.

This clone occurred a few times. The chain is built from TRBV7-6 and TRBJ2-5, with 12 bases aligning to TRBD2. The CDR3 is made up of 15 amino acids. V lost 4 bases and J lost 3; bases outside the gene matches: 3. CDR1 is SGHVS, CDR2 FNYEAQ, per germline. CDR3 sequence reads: CASSWRLAGEETQYF. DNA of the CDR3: TGTGCCAGCAGCTGGCGACTAGCGGGAGAAGAGACCCAGTACTTC.

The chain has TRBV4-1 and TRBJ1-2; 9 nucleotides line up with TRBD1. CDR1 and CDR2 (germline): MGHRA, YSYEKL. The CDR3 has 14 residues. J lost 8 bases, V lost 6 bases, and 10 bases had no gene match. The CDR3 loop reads CASRPDRTGDGYTF. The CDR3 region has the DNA TGCGCCAGCAGACCCGATAGGACAGGGGACGGCTACACCTTC.

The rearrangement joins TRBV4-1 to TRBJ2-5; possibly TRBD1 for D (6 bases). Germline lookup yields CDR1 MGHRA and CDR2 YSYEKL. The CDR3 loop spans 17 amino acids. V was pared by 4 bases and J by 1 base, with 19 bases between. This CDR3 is CASSPTFQGKGQETQYF. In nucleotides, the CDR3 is TGCGCCAGCAGCCCTACGTTTCAGGGGAAAGGCCAAGAGACCCAGTACTTC.

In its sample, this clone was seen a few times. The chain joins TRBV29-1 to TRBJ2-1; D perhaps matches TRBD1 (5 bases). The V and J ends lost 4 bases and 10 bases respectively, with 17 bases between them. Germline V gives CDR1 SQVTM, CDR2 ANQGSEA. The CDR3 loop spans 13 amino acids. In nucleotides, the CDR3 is TGCAGCGTTGCTCCTCGTGGGGCAGGGGAGCAGTTCTTC. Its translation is CSVAPRGAGEQFF.

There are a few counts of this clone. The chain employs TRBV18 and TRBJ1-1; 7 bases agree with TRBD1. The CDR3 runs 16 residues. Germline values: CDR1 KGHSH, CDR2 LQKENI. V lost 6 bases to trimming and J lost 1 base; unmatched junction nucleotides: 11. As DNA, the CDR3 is TGTGCCAGCTCCCAGGGACAGACCCTTGGGAACACTGAAGCTTTCTTT. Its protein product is CASSQGQTLGNTEAFF.

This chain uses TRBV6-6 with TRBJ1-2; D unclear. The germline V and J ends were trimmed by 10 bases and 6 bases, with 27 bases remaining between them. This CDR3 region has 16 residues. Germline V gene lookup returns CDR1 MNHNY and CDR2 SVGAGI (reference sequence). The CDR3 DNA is TGTGCCACCCGACCCCGACGCGGAGCCCGCCTGGATGGCTACACCTTC. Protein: CATRPRRGARLDGYTF.

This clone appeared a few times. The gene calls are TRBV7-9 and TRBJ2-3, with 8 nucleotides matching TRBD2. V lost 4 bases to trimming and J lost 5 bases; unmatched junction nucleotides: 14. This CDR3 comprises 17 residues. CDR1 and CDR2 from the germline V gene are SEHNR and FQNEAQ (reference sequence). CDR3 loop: CASSSPRGGRPGDTQYF. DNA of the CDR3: TGTGCCAGCAGCTCCCCGCGCGGCGGGAGGCCGGGAGATACGCAGTATTTT.